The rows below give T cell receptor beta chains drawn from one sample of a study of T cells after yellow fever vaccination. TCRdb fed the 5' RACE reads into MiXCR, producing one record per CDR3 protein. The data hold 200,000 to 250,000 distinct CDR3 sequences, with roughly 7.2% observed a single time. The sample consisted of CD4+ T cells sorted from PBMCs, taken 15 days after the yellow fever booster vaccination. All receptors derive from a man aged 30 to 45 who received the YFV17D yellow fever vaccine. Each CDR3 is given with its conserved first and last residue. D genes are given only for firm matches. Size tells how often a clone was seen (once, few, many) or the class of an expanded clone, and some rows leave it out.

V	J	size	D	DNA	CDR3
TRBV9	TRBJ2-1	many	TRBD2	TGTGCCAGCAGTTATAGCGGGAGTCTCTACAATGAGCAGTTCTTC	CASSYSGSLYNEQFF
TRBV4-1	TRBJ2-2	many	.	TGCGCCAGCAGCCTAACAGGGTCCCTCGGCGGGGAGCTGTTTTTT	CASSLTGSLGGELFF
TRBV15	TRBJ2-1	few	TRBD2	TGTGCCACCCAACCTAGCGGCGGATACAATGAGCAGTTCTTC	CATQPSGGYNEQFF
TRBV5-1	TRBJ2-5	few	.	TGCGCCAGCAGCTTGGCTGCAGGCCAAGAGGCCCAGTACTTC	CASSLAAGQEAQYF
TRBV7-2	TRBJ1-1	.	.	TGTGCCAGCAGCATAAAGCCCACTGAAGCTTTCTTT	CASSIKPTEAFF
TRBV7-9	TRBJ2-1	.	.	TGTGCCAGCAGCGGGAAGGGGTCCTACAATGAGCAGTTCTTC	CASSGKGSYNEQFF
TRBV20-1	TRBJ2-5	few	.	TGCAGTGCAACGGCTAAAGAGACCCAGTACTTC	CSATAKETQYF
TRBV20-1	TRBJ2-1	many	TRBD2	TGCAGTGCTAGATCGGGACTAGGACGCAATGAGCAGTTCTTC	CSARSGLGRNEQFF
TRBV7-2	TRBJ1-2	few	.	TGTGCCAGCAGCTTAGGAGTGGGCAGGGCCCAAATCTATGGCTACACCTTC	CASSLGVGRAQIYGYTF
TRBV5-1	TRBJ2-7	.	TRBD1	TGCGCCAGCAGCCCGGGACAGGGAAAAGGCAACGAGCAGTACTTC	CASSPGQGKGNEQYF
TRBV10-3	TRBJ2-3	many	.	TGTGCCATCAGCCTCACAGATACGCAGTATTTT	CAISLTDTQYF
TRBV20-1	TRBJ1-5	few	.	TGCAGTGCCTGCTATAGCAATCAGCCCCAGCATTTT	CSACYSNQPQHF
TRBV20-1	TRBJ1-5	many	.	TGCAGTGCTAGGGCCAGTTCCAATCAGCCCCAGCATTTT	CSARASSNQPQHF
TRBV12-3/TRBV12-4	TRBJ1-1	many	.	TGTGCCAGCAGTTTAGGGCAGCCGAACACTGAAGCTTTCTTT	CASSLGQPNTEAFF
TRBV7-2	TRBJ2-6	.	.	TGTGCCAGCAGCTTACTAGGCCTTGGGGCCAACGTCCTGACTTTC	CASSLLGLGANVLTF
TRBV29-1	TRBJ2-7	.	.	TGCAGCGTTGTAGGGATCAGGGAGCAGTACTTC	CSVVGIREQYF
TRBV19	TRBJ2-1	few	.	TGTGCCAGTAGTCCAGCGGGTGGTGAAAGGGAAGATGAGCAGTTCTTC	CASSPAGGEREDEQFF
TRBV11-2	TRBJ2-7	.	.	TGTGCCAGCAGCTTTGCTCACTACGAGCAGTACTTC	CASSFAHYEQYF
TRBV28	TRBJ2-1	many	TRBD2	TGTGCCAGCAGTTCCCCACTAGCGGGAGGATCTTCTGAGCAGTTCTTC	CASSSPLAGGSSEQFF
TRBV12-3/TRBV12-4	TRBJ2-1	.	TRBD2	TGTGCCAGCAACCCGGGACTAGCAAGCTACAATGAGCAGTTCTTC	CASNPGLASYNEQFF
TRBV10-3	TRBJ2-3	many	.	TGTGCCATTAATTCGCCGGGGACGTATACGCAGTATTTT	CAINSPGTYTQYF
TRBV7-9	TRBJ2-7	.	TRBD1	TGTGCCAGCAGCTACCGACAGGGTTCGAGGGAACAGTACTTC	CASSYRQGSREQYF
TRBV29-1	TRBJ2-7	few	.	TGCAGCGCATTCGACGGGACGTACGGGCAGTACTTC	CSAFDGTYGQYF
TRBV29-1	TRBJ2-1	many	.	TGCAGCGTTGAGACGGTGGGGGAGCAGTTCTTC	CSVETVGEQFF
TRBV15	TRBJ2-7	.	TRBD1	TGTGCCACCAGCAAGACAGGGGGCGACTCCTACGAGCAGTACTTC	CATSKTGGDSYEQYF
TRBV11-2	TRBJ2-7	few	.	TGTGCCAGCAGCTTAGTATTTTCGAGCGGCTCGTTTGTCTACGAGCAGTACTTC	CASSLVFSSGSFVYEQYF
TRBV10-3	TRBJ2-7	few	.	TGTGCCATCAGTTCGGGCTCCTACGAGCAGTACTTC	CAISSGSYEQYF
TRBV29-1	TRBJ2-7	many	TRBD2	TGCAGCGTCGCGAGGTATAGCGGGAGGATTCCGTACGAGCAGTACTTC	CSVARYSGRIPYEQYF
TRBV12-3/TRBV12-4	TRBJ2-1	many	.	TGTGCCAGCAGTGCTACAGGGTATGAGCAGTTCTTC	CASSATGYEQFF
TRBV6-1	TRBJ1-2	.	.	TGTGCCAGCAGTCCCCGGGGCGCCGGCTATGGCTACACCTTC	CASSPRGAGYGYTF
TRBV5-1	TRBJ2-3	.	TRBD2	TGCGCCAGCAGCTTACTAGCGGGACCAGATACGCAGTATTTT	CASSLLAGPDTQYF
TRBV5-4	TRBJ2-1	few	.	TGTGCCAGCAAAAAAGGCCCTGACAATGAGCAGTTCTTC	CASKKGPDNEQFF
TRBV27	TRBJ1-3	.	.	TGTGCCAGCAGTTTATCTTTCAGGGGTGGAAACACCATATATTTT	CASSLSFRGGNTIYF
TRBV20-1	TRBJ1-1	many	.	TGCAGTGCTAGAGATCTTATGGTCGGGGGGGACACTGAAGCTTTCTTT	CSARDLMVGGDTEAFF
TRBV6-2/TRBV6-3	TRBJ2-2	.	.	TGTGCCAGCAATGATAGGGCCCGAAGGGACACCGGGGAGCTGTTTTTT	CASNDRARRDTGELFF
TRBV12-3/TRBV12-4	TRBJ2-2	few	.	TGTGCCAGCAGCCCGGGGCTTCAGACCGGGGAGCTGTTTTTT	CASSPGLQTGELFF
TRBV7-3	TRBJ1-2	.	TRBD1	TGTTGGACGGGGAGGGACAGGGGGAGTAACTATGGCTACACCTTC	CWTGRDRGSNYGYTF
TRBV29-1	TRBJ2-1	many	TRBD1	TGCAGCGTTGGCCCCGGACAGGCGATATACAATGAGCAGTTCTTC	CSVGPGQAIYNEQFF
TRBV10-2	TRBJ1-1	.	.	TGCGCCACCTCACCCCAGCCGAACACTGAAGCTTTCTTT	CATSPQPNTEAFF
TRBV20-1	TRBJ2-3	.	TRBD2	TGCAGTGCAACCGGACTAGCGCCCTACCAAGAGACGCAGTATTTT	CSATGLAPYQETQYF
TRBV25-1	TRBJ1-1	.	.	TGTGCCAGCAGTGAATATTTAGGATCTGGACTTACTTTCTTT	CASSEYLGSGLTFF
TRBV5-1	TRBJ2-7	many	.	TGCGCCAGCAGCTTGGAAGCGTCCCGTCGCTACGAGCAGTACTTC	CASSLEASRRYEQYF
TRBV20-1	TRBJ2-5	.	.	TGCAGTGCTGTCCTGACTAGGGGGGAGACCCAGTACTTC	CSAVLTRGETQYF
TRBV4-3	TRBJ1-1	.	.	TGCGCCAGCAGCCAACACCACAGGGTGGACACTGAAGCTTTCTTT	CASSQHHRVDTEAFF
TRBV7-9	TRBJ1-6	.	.	TGTGCCAGCAGCTCGTTTTCCGGGGGCAATTCACCCCTCCACTTT	CASSSFSGGNSPLHF
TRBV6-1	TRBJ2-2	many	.	TGTGCCAGCCGCGAAAGTAGCACCGGGGAGCTGTTTTTT	CASRESSTGELFF
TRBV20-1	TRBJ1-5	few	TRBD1	TGCAGTCCGGGACAGGGCCTCAATCAGCCCCAGCATTTT	CSPGQGLNQPQHF
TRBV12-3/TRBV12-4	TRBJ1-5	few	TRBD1	TGTGCCAGCAGACAAACGGACAGGGTGGGTCAGCCCCAGCATTTT	CASRQTDRVGQPQHF